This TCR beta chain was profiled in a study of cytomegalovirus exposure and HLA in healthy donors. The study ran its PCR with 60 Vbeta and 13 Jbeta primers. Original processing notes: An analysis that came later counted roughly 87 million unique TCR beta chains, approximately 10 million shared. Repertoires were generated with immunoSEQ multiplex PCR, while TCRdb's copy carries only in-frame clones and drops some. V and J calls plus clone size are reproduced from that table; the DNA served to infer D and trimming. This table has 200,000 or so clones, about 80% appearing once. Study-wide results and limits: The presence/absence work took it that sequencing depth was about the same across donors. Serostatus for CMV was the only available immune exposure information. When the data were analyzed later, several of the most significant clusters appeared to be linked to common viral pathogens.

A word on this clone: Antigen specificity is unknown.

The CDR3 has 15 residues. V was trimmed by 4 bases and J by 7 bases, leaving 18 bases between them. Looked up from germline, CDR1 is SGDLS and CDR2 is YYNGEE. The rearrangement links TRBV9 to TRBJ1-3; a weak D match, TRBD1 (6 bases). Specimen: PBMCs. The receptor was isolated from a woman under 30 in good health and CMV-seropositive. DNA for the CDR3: TGTGCCAGCAGCCCCCCGGGGGGCAGGGCGAACACCATATATTTT. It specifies CASSPPGGRANTIYF.